The clone carrying this T cell receptor (beta chain) turned up a few times. Its antigen remains unidentified. Both 60 Vbeta primers and 13 Jbeta primers went into the PCR. Using immunoSEQ multiplex PCR, the repertoire was profiled, and TCRdb retains in-frame clones only, with some absent. This sample has about 150,000 clones, with around 85% found just once. J was trimmed by 0 bases and V by 5 bases; bases with no gene match: 4. The CDR3 is made up of 15 amino acids. The germline gives CDR1 MNHEY, CDR2 SMNVEV (reference sequence). These data originate in a study of cytomegalovirus exposure and HLA in healthy donors. Overall study findings and caveats: Highly shared sequence variants in one cluster were likely a sequencing artifact. Some public TCRs appeared in many individuals, while most sequences were rare. A prior analysis recorded that most TCR beta V segments were productive about 90% or about 30% of the time. About 150 TCR beta chains were listed as cytomegalovirus-associated.

The specimen sequenced was PBMCs. The chain has TRBV27 and TRBJ1-3, with 7 bases aligning to TRBD1. This TCR derives from a boy aged 2-15 years in good health and CMV-seronegative. Written as DNA, the CDR3 is TGTGCCAGCAGTCCGACAGGGAGCTCTGGAAACACCATATATTTT. It specifies CASSPTGSSGNTIYF.